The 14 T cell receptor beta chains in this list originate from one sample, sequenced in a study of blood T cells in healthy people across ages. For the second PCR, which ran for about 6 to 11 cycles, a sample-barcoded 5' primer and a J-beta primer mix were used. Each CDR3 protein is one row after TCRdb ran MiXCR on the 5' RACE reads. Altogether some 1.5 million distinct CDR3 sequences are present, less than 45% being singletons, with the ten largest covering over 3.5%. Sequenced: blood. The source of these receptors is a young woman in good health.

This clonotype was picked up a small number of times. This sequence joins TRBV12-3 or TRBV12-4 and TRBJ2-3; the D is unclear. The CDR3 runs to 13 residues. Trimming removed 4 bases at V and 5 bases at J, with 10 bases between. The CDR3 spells CASSWNSGDTQYF. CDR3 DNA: TGTGCCAGCAGTTGGAACTCGGGAGATACGCAGTATTTT.

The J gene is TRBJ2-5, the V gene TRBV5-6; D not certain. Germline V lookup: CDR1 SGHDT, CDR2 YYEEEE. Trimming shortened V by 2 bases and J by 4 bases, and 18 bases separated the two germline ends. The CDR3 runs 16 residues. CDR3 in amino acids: CASSFPPGRRRETQYF. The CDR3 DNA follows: TGTGCCAGCAGCTTCCCCCCTGGACGCCGCAGAGAGACCCAGTACTTC.

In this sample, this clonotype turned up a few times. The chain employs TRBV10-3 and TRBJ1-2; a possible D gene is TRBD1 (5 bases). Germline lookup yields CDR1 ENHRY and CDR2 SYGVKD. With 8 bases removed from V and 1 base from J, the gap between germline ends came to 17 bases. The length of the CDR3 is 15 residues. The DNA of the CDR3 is TGTGCCATCTCTCGATCGGGGGGGGATAACTATGGCTACACCTTC. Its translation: CAISRSGGDNYGYTF.

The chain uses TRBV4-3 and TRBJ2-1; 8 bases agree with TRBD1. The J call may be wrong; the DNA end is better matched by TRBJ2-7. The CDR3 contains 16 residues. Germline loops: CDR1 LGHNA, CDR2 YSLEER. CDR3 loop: CASSQTRTGLYNEQYF. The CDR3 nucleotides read TGCGCCAGCAGCCAAACCCGGACAGGGCTCTACAATGAGCAGTACTTC.

This CDR3 reads CASSFKRGGGNIQYF. The CDR3 coding sequence is TGTGCCAGCAGCTTTAAGCGGGGGGGCGGAAACATTCAGTACTTC. V and J are TRBV7-2 and TRBJ2-4, with 10 bases identical to TRBD2. Trimming took 3 bases from V and 6 from J; bases not matched to a gene: 5. Germline V CDR1 and CDR2: SGHTA, FQGNSA. The CDR3 covers 15 residues.

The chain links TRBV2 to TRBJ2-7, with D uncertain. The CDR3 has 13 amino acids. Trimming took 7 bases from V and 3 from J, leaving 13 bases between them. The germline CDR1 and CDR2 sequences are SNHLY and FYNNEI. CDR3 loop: CASTIQTGYEQYF. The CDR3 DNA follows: TGTGCCAGCACTATCCAGACGGGCTACGAGCAGTACTTC.

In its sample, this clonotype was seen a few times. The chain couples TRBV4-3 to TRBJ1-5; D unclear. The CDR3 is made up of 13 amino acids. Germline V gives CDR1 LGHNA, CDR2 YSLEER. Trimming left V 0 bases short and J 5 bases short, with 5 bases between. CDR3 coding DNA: TGCGCCAGCAGCCAAGATACACATCAGCCCCAGCATTTT. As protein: CASSQDTHQPQHF.

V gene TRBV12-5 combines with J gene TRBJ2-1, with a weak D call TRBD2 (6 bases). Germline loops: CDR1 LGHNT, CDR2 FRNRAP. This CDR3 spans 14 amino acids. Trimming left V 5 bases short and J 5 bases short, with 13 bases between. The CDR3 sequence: CASGVGGADNEQFF. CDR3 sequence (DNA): TGTGCTAGTGGTGTAGGCGGGGCAGACAATGAGCAGTTCTTC.

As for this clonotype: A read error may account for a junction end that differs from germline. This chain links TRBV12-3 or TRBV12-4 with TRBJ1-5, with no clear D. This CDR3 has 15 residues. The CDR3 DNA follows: TGTGCCAACAGTTTGAGGACCGTCAGCAATCAGCCCCAGCATTTT. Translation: CANSLRTVSNQPQHF.

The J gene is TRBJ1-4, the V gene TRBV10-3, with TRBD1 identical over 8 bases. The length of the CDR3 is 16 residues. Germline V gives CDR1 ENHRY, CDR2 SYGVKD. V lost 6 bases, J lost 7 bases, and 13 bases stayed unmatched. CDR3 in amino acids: CAIRALPQGVFEKLFF. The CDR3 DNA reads TGTGCCATCAGAGCTCTCCCACAGGGGGTTTTTGAAAAACTGTTTTTT.

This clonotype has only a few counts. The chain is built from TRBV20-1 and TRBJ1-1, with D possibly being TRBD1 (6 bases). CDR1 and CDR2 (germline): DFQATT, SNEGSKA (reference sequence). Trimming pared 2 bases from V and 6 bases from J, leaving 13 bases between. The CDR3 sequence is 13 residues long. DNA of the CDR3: TGCAGTGCTAGACGGCAGGGGAGTCCTGAAGCTTTCTTT. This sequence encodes CSARRQGSPEAFF.

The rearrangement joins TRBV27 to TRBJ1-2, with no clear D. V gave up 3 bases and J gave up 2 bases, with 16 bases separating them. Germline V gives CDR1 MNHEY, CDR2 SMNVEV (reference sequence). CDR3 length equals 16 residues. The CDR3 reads CASSLHPVGRNYGYTF. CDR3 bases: TGTGCCAGCAGTTTGCACCCCGTTGGCAGGAACTATGGCTACACCTTC.

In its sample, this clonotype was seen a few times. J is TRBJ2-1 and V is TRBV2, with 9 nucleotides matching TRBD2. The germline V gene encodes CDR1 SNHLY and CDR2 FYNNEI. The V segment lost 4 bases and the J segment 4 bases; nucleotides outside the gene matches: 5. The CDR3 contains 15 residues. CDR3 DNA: TGTGCCAGCAGTGTACGGCTAGCGGGGTACAATGAGCAGTTCTTC. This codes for CASSVRLAGYNEQFF.

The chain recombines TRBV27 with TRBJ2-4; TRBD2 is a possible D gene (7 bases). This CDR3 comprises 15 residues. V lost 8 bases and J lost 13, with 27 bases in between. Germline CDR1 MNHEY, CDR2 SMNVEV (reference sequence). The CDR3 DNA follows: TGTGCCAGCTCGAAGGGGGGGACATCCTCGAGAGAGCAGTACTTC. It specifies CASSKGGTSSREQYF.